A single sample is the source of the 14 T cell receptor beta chains below, sequenced in a study of shared clonotypes between healthy human individuals (dated by TCRdb to 2018 to 2020). The protocol used for the library was the immunoSEQ multiplex PCR assay. The clones in this table, taken by TCRdb from immuneACCESS, are in-frame only. Not every clone is retained; where verified, under half of the shortfall comes from an unresolved V gene, and the cause of the rest is unknown. Recorded for this sample are roughly 2.5 million clones; roughly nine tenths of them occurred a single time. Around 0.15% of the sample is in the top ten clones. The sequencing input was naive CD4+ T cells sorted from blood. The cell subset or site label, read with the paper, signifies: CD45RA+ positively selected. These TCRs come from a young man in good health.

J is TRBJ1-4 and V is TRBV18, with unresolved D. The length of the CDR3 is 15 residues. Germline V gives CDR1 KGHSH, CDR2 LQKENI. The V gene lost 1 base and the J gene lost 8 bases, with 14 bases spanning the gap. CDR3 coding DNA: TGTGCCAGCTCACCACGCCGTGATTTGAGGGAAAAACTGTTTTTT. Amino acids: CASSPRRDLREKLFF.

The rearrangement joins TRBV9 to TRBJ1-4; a possible D gene is TRBD1 (5 bases). Per germline, CDR1 SGDLS and CDR2 YYNGEE. Deletions cut 3 bases from V and 8 bases from J, with 20 bases between. CDR3 length: 16 residues. CDR3 in DNA: TGTGCCAGCAGCGACCGGGCCCCAGGGAACCAGGAAAAACTGTTTTTT. Amino acids: CASSDRAPGNQEKLFF.

This chain connects TRBV7-3 to TRBJ2-3; 8 nucleotides align to TRBD1. The germline CDR1 and CDR2 sequences are SGHTA and FQGTGA. V shed 4 bases, J shed 2 bases, and the junction held 5 bases outside the gene matches. CDR3 length: 15 amino acids. For the CDR3, the DNA is TGTGCCAGCAGCTCCTCGGGACAGGTCACAGATACGCAGTATTTT. Amino acid sequence: CASSSSGQVTDTQYF.

This clone was picked up one time. J is TRBJ1-6 and V is TRBV6-1; D possibly corresponds to TRBD1 (5 bases). Germline V gives CDR1 MNHNS, CDR2 SASEGT. The CDR3 length is 14 residues. V gave up 2 bases and J gave up 7 bases, with 9 bases separating them. CDR3 amino acids: CASSERGANSPLHF. The CDR3, as DNA: TGTGCCAGCAGTGAACGTGGGGCCAATTCACCCCTCCACTTT.

The V call is TRBV10-3, the J call TRBJ2-5; TRBD2 aligns across 7 bases. CDR1 and CDR2 from the germline V gene are ENHRY and SYGVKD. Trimming removed 3 bases from V and 2 bases from J; junction bases left unmatched: 3. The CDR3 runs 14 residues. The CDR3 nucleotides read TGTGCCATCAGTGACCAGCGGGGTCAAGAGACCCAGTACTTC. Encoded protein: CAISDQRGQETQYF.

The V and J genes are TRBV30 and TRBJ1-2, with 10 bases matching TRBD1. The CDR3 contains 14 residues. Germline CDR1 GTSNPN, CDR2 SVGIG (reference sequence). J was trimmed by 7 bases and V by 5 bases; bases with no gene match: 10. In nucleotides, the CDR3 is TGTGCCTGGGACCAGACAGGGGGCCGGGGTGGCTACACCTTC. Amino acid sequence: CAWDQTGGRGGYTF.

The rearrangement joins TRBV7-2 to TRBJ1-4; the D gene is possibly TRBD1 (5 bases). The CDR3 spans 16 residues. Per the germline V gene, CDR1 is SGHTA and CDR2 is FQGNSA. Trimming took off 1 base at V and 10 bases at J, with 19 bases between the two ends. Written as DNA, the CDR3 is TGTGCCAGCAGCTTAGAGTCACGGGGGGGTGTGGCAAAACTGTTTTTT. As protein: CASSLESRGGVAKLFF.

The genes are TRBV5-6 and TRBJ1-6, with D unclear. Germline loops: CDR1 SGHDT, CDR2 YYEEEE. The CDR3 spans 14 residues. Trimming removed 0 bases from V and 9 bases from J, with 10 bases in between. For the CDR3, the DNA is TGTGCCAGCAGCTTGGGGGCCCTGAGTTCACCCCTCCACTTT. This sequence encodes CASSLGALSSPLHF.

This chain links TRBV7-2 with TRBJ2-1, with D unresolved. V was trimmed by 1 base and J by 4 bases, leaving 11 bases between them. This CDR3 spans 15 amino acids. CDR1 SGHTA and CDR2 FQGNSA come from the germline V gene. CDR3 DNA: TGTGCCAGCAGCTTAGGGCCCGTACCTTACAATGAGCAGTTCTTC. Translating gives CASSLGPVPYNEQFF.

This clone was seen only once. CDR3 region: CASSYGTGEKLFF. CDR3 nucleotides: TGTGCCAGCAGCTACGGGACAGGTGAAAAACTGTTTTTT. The genes are TRBV7-6 and TRBJ1-4; TRBD1 aligns across 8 bases. Germline CDR1 SGHVS, CDR2 FNYEAQ. The ends lost 4 bases at V and 7 bases at J; junction bases unmatched: 2. The CDR3 sequence is 13 residues long.

The chain combines TRBV6-1 with TRBJ2-1; D perhaps matches TRBD1 (6 bases). CDR3 length: 15 residues. Trimming took off 6 bases at V and 1 base at J, with 13 bases between the two ends. Germline CDR1 is MNHNS and CDR2 is SASEGT. CDR3 bases: TGTGCCAGCAGGAACCAAGGGGGATCCTACAATGAGCAGTTCTTC. Protein product: CASRNQGGSYNEQFF.

This clone was observed a few times. The chain links TRBV10-1 to TRBJ1-5; the D gene is possibly TRBD1 (5 bases). Trimming shortened V by 6 bases and J by 1 base, and 19 bases separated the two germline ends. CDR1 and CDR2 from the germline V gene are WNHNN and SYGVQD (reference sequence). This CDR3 has 17 residues. The CDR3 DNA sequence: TGCGCCAGCAGAGGGGAAAGAGGCGTTTTGAGCAATCAGCCCCAGCATTTT. Translated, it gives CASRGERGVLSNQPQHF.

The chain recombines TRBV9 with TRBJ2-6; D gene uncertain. The germline V gene encodes CDR1 SGDLS and CDR2 YYNGEE. Trimming left V 1 base short and J 0 bases short, with 29 bases between. This CDR3 is built from 23 residues. DNA of the CDR3: TGTGCCAGCAGCGTACCGACCCTACTTGTTTTTCCAATAACTAACTCTGGGGCCAACGTCCTGACTTTC. Protein: CASSVPTLLVFPITNSGANVLTF.

This clone was seen many times. The chain employs TRBV6-6 and TRBJ1-6; D perhaps matches TRBD1 (5 bases). The germline V and J ends were trimmed by 4 bases and 7 bases, with 8 bases remaining between them. CDR1 is MNHNY and CDR2 is SVGAGI in the germline V gene (reference sequence). The CDR3 loop spans 13 amino acids. CDR3: CASSLGDNSPLHF. CDR3 sequence (DNA): TGTGCCAGCAGTTTAGGGGACAATTCACCCCTCCACTTT.